The following is a T cell receptor (beta chain) sequence with its context. What it binds is unknown. The data stem from a study of graft-versus-host responses after intestinal transplantation. For the study at large: For approximately 3 years after anti-thymocyte globulin induction, all recipients took tacrolimus and steroids. Study-level findings and limits: Circulating GvH clones peaking coincided with falling HvG clones soon after transplant.

CDR3 length: 18 residues. The ends were cut back, 1 base at V and 4 bases at J, with 22 bases in the middle. In germline, CDR1 is MNHEY, CDR2 SMNVEV (reference sequence). TCRdb keeps only in-frame clones here, not all; method: immunoSEQ multiplex PCR. The repertoire holds tens of thousands of clones, with 91% as singletons. The chain is built from TRBV27 and TRBJ1-1; D perhaps matches TRBD1 (5 bases). The sequences come from PBMCs, collected 650 to 670 days after intestinal transplant. This receptor was obtained from a human patient who received an intestinal transplant, so some T cells may come from the graft donor. CDR3 protein: CASSLLGRPLGDPTEAFF. Here the CDR3 DNA reads TGTGCCAGCAGTTTATTGGGACGGCCATTGGGGGACCCCACTGAAGCTTTCTTT.